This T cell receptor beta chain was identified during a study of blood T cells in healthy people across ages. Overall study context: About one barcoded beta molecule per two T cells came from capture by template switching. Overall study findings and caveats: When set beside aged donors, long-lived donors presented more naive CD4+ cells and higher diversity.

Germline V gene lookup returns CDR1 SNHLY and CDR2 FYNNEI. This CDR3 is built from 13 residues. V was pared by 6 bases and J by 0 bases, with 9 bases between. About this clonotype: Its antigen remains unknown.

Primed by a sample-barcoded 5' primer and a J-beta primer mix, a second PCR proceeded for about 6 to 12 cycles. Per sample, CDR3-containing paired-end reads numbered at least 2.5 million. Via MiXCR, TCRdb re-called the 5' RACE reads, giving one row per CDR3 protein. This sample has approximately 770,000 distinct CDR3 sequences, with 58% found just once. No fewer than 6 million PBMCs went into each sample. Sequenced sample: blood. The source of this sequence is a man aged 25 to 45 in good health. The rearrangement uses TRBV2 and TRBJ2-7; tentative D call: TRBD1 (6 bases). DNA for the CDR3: TGTGCCAGCAGGGGGACATTCTCCTACGAGCAGTACTTC. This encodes CASRGTFSYEQYF.